This T cell receptor (beta chain) stems from a study of the immune and genomic landscape of osteosarcoma (dated by TCRdb to 2018 to 2020). Broadly, across the study: The overall cohort included some 48 pediatric and adult patients with high-grade osteosarcoma, and the median age at diagnosis was 25 to 35 years (range roughly 5-90). Three patients contributed a couple of samples from the same tumor site. Patients in the overall cohort were roughly 60% male, and roughly 77% presented with localized disease at diagnosis. Poor-risk disease was overrepresented in the cohort, as 73% of patients had an unfavorable pathologic response to standard therapy and about 66% were deceased. To define immunogenic potential, the study profiled osteosarcoma specimens using whole genome, RNA and T-cell receptor sequencing along with immunohistochemistry and reverse phase protein arrays. The goal of the study was to explain why immune checkpoint inhibitors show limited clinical activity in osteosarcoma. The osteosarcoma immunogenomic landscape was characterized by integrating TCR sequencing results with transcriptome, protein array and immunostaining data. Broader findings and caveats from the paper: Overall, productive TCR clonality was low, with a mean of 0.09 and a maximum of 0.3, which suggests limited clonal expansion of T cells. Alongside the frozen tumor specimens, matched blood was collected from only a couple of patients. Because osteosarcoma is rare and all possible samples were collected, sample size was not determined by any statistical method. In five cases, the repertoire was dominated by a single hyperexpanded clone, and fewer than 100 T-cell clonotypes were detected in all five cases. Higher TCR productive clonality was observed in the immune-hot C3 cluster than in the cold C1 cluster, although TCR productive clonality remained low overall. The clonality benchmarks were taken from external normal skin and healthy peripheral blood data instead of from matched normal tissue.

From its cysteine to its phenylalanine, the CDR3 spans 14 amino acids. The read is trimmed to its CDR3 DNA, 42 bases read in frame from base 1. Relative to germline, V is 6 bases shorter and J is 4 bases shorter, with 16 bases between their ends. In the germline V gene, CDR1 corresponds to ENHRY and CDR2 to SYGVKD. TCR beta chain CDR3 regions were immunosequenced using the ImmunoSEQ Assay (Adaptive Biotechnologies). Processing in the source paper ran as follows. TCRB rearrangements, read counts, read proportions and gene usage were exported through the ImmunoSEQ Analyzer platform. T-cell clonality was calculated on productive rearrangements as 1 minus Pielou's evenness. In the clonal space homeostasis analysis, clonotypes were binned as rare, small, medium, large or hyperexpanded (0.01 to 1 of the repertoire). TCR productive clonality was compared across immune clusters C1, C2 and C3 using the Wilcoxon rank sum test. Imported from immuneACCESS, the table was reduced by TCRdb to in-frame sequences with V and J called. These copies leave out some clones; in studies compared against another copy, an unresolved V gene accounts for under half, and the cause of the remainder is not known. D and trimming come from the DNA, and the V and J calls and clone size come from that table. The sample includes about 4,600 clones, with approximately 76% observed a single time. The ten largest account for about 15% of the sample.

Concerning this clone itself: This clone's antigen is unknown. Base qualities are not provided; no much larger clone lies one nucleotide away.

The specimens were post-treatment primary, local recurrence and metastasis tumors obtained from patients with a poor prognosis. The material sequenced was osteosarcoma tumor tissue from the femur. This chain joins TRBV10-3 to TRBJ2-7, with the D gene tentatively TRBD1 or TRBD2, based on 7 matching bases in each. The sequence was obtained from a human donor with osteosarcoma. CDR3 loop: CAIRGGGRGYEQYF. The DNA sequence is TGTGCCATCAGAGGGGGCGGGAGAGGATACGAGCAGTACTTC.